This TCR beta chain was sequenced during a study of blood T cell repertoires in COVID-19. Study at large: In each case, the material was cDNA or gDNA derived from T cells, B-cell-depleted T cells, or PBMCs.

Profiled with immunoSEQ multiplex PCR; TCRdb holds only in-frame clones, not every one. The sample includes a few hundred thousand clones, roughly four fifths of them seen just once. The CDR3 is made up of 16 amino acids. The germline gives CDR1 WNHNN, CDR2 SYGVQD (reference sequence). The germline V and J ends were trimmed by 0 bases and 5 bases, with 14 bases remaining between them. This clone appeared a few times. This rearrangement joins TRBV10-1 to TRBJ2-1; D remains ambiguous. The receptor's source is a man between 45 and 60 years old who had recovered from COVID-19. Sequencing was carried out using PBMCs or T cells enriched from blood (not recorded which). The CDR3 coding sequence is TGCGCCAGCAGTGAGTCGGGCCAGCAGCCAAACAATGAGCAGTTCTTC. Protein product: CASSESGQQPNNEQFF.